This T cell receptor beta chain was profiled in a study of siplizumab effects on memory and regulatory T cells. This clone was detected once. Its matching antigen is unknown. Using immunoSEQ multiplex PCR, the repertoire was profiled, and TCRdb retains in-frame clones only, with some absent. The sample records 85,000 or so clones, around 95% being singletons. Broader study findings: The Treg-derived share of mappable alloreactive CD4+ clones averaged roughly 64% with siplizumab and roughly 28% in controls. Proliferating siplizumab-cultured Tregs lacked confirmed suppressive function. The apparent diversity of naive T cells exceeded that of memory cells, and naive T cells seemed to make a major contribution to the alloresponse. The study found that siplizumab significantly reduced alloreactive sequences traceable to unstimulated CD4+ memory cells.

This receptor was identified in a human donor in good health. Sequenced input: CD8+ T cells sorted from blood.

In DNA, the CDR3 is TGTGCCAGCAGTGGACAGGGCTGGGTCTACGAGCAGTACTTC. Encoded protein: CASSGQGWVYEQYF. The gene calls are TRBV28 and TRBJ2-5; 8 bases are shared with TRBD1. The tail of the sequence fits TRBJ2-7 better, so the J call may be wrong. Per the germline V gene, CDR1 is MDHEN and CDR2 is SYDVKM. The CDR3 loop spans 14 amino acids.